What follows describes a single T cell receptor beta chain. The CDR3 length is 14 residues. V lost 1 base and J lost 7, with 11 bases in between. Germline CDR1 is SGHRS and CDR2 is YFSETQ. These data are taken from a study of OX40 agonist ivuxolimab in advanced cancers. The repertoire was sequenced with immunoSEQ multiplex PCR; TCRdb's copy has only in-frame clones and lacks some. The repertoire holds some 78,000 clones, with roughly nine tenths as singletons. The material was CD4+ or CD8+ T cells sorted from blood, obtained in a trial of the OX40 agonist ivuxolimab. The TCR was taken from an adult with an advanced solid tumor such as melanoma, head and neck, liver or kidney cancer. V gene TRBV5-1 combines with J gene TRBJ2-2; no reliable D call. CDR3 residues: CASSLSIYDGELFF. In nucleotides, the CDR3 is TGCGCCAGCAGCTTGTCAATCTACGACGGGGAGCTGTTTTTT.